Described below is a single T cell receptor (beta chain) sequence and its context. Using immunoSEQ multiplex PCR, the repertoire was profiled, and TCRdb retains in-frame clones only, with some absent. The profile shows approximately 190,000 clones, roughly 82% of them singletons. Seattle participants joined during active infection and were tracked over time. The record originates from a study of blood T cell repertoires in COVID-19. Study information: Sample material is recorded as cDNA or gDNA derived from T cells, B-cell-depleted T cells, or PBMCs.

The sequence derives from a woman in her sixties with COVID-19, enrolled during active disease. Sequencing was performed on peripheral blood.

In DNA, the CDR3 is TGTGCCATCAGTGAGGCAGGGACCTATAATTCACCCCTCCACTTT. It codes for CAISEAGTYNSPLHF. The rearrangement links TRBV10-3 to TRBJ1-6, with D possibly being TRBD1 (5 bases). Trimming stripped 2 bases from V and 2 bases from J, with 7 bases between. Germline CDR1 and CDR2: ENHRY and SYGVKD. The CDR3 spans 15 residues.